Listed here is a single T cell receptor beta chain. Its target is unknown. A multiplex PCR was run with 60 Vbeta primers and 13 Jbeta primers. Method: immunoSEQ multiplex PCR; TCRdb's copy keeps in-frame clones and lacks some. The sample records almost 200,000 clones, 70% to 80% being singletons. The sample belongs to a study of cytomegalovirus exposure and HLA in healthy donors. At the level of the study: T cells numbering about 200 million yielded 117 million unique TCR beta sequences in an earlier analysis. Regarding the study as a whole: Overall, around 160 TCR beta chains were annotated as cytomegalovirus-associated. What a later analysis showed was that several of the most significant clusters appeared linked to common viral pathogens. Per a later analysis, fewer than 20,000 TCR beta sequences showed association with HLA alleles at 0.05 false discovery rate.

The sample taken for sequencing was PBMCs. The receptor was derived from a male donor in good health and CMV-seropositive.

The CDR3 nucleotides read TGTGCCAGCAGCTCGATTACAGGGGAGAGGACCTACGAGCAGTACTTC. It yields the protein CASSSITGERTYEQYF. The rearrangement joins TRBV5-4 to TRBJ2-7; 7 positions agree with TRBD1. Losses at the gene ends were 3 bases for V and 2 bases for J; bases not matched to a gene: 11. This CDR3 contains 16 residues. Germline CDR1 SGHNT, CDR2 YYREEE (reference sequence). Full variable domain (missing parts from reference TRBV5-4 and TRBJ2-7): ETGVTQSPTHLIKTRGQQVTLRCSSQSGHNTVSWYQQALGQGPQFIFQYYREEENGRGNFPPRFSGLQFPNYSSELNVNALELDDSALYLCASSSITGERTYEQYFGPGTRLTVT.